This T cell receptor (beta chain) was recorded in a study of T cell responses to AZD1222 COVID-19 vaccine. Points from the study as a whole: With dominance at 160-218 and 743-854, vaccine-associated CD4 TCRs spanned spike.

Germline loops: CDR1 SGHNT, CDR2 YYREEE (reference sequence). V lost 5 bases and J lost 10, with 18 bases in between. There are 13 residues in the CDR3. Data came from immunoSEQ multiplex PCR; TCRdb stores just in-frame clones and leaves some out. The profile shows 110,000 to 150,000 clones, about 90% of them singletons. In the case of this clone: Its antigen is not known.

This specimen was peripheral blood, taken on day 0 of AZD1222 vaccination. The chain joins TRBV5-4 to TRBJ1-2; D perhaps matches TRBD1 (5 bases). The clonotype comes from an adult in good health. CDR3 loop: CASRSPGIGHYTF. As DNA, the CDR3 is TGTGCCAGCAGGTCACCAGGGATCGGCCACTACACCTTC.